Each of the 11 T cell receptor beta chains below was sequenced from the same sample in a study of T cells in Graves' hyperthyroidism and ophthalmopathy. Authors of the study amplified TCR beta CDR3 regions from RNA transcripts. In the first-round RT-PCR of the TCR CDR3, the HTBI primer set was used. TCRdb re-called the multiplex PCR reads with MiXCR, one entry per CDR3 protein. The sample consists of under 400,000 distinct CDR3 sequences, around 15% of them appearing once. Sequencing was done on a sample of blood. These receptor sequences come from a woman aged 55-75 years with Graves' ophthalmopathy.

This rearrangement joins TRBV4-1 to TRBJ2-7; 8 nucleotides line up with TRBD1. The CDR3 has 12 amino acids. The ends lost 8 bases at V and 4 bases at J; junction bases unmatched: 4. In germline, CDR1 is MGHRA, CDR2 YSYEKL. CDR3 sequence: CASQGQGYEQYF. The CDR3 bases are TGCGCCAGCCAAGGACAGGGTTACGAGCAGTACTTC.

This clonotype was observed a few times. The V and J genes are TRBV9 and TRBJ2-2; no definite D call. V was clipped by 0 bases and J by 4 bases, with 7 bases between them. The CDR3 is 14 residues long. Germline V gene lookup returns CDR1 SGDLS and CDR2 YYNGEE. The CDR3 spells CASSVVLGTGELFF. CDR3 nucleotides: TGTGCCAGCAGCGTAGTGCTGGGCACCGGGGAGCTGTTTTTT.

This clonotype has a handful of counts. The rearrangement joins TRBV5-5 to TRBJ2-3; possible D gene TRBD1, 6 bases. Germline V gene lookup returns CDR1 SGHKS and CDR2 YYEKEE (reference sequence). The CDR3 is 16 residues long. Trimming stripped 0 bases from V and 0 bases from J, with 11 bases between. The CDR3 nucleotides are TGTGCCAGCAGCTTGGTGGGGGCGGCTAGCACAGATACGCAGTATTTT. Protein sequence: CASSLVGAASTDTQYF.

The chain couples TRBV20-1 to TRBJ1-2; TRBD1 matches at 11 bases. Germline assignment: CDR1 DFQATT and CDR2 SNEGSKA (reference sequence). The CDR3 runs 13 residues. The junction had 6 bases not matched to a gene; V was cut back by 4 bases and J by 8 bases. The CDR3 region is CSATGQGAPGYTF. In nucleotides, the CDR3 is TGCAGTGCTACCGGACAGGGGGCGCCCGGCTACACCTTC.

This clonotype was observed at least ten times. This rearrangement joins TRBV30 to TRBJ2-7, with a possible D match to TRBD2 (5 bases). Trimming cost V 7 bases and J 0 bases, with 28 bases left between them. CDR1 is GTSNPN and CDR2 is SVGIG in the germline V gene (reference sequence). This CDR3 spans 18 amino acids. CDR3 nucleotides: TGTGCCTCCCGGAGGTCGGGAACCGTTCTGGAGACCTCCTACGAGCAGTACTTC. It specifies CASRRSGTVLETSYEQYF.

This chain connects TRBV6-2 or TRBV6-3 to TRBJ2-5; the match to TRBD1 covers 8 bases. Per germline, CDR1 MNHEY and CDR2 SVGEGT. Trimming at V came to 0 bases and at J to 13 bases, leaving 7 bases not matched to a gene. The CDR3 consists of 13 residues. The CDR3 spells CASSYSKYGTGYF. The CDR3 coding sequence is TGTGCCAGCAGTTACTCGAAGTACGGGACAGGGTACTTC.

The V and J genes are TRBV12-3 or TRBV12-4 and TRBJ2-3; a possible D gene is TRBD2 (5 bases). Trimming took 7 bases from V and 2 from J, leaving 13 bases between them. The CDR3 runs 14 residues. The CDR3 protein is CASTQRSFTDTQYF. The CDR3 DNA follows: TGTGCCAGCACCCAGCGGAGTTTCACAGATACGCAGTATTTT.

This chain uses TRBV6-1 with TRBJ2-4, with D perhaps matching TRBD2 (6 bases). Between the trimmed V and J ends, which lost 8 bases and 12 bases, there was a span of 20 bases. The CDR3 has 13 residues. Germline assignment: CDR1 MNHNS and CDR2 SASEGT. This chain's CDR3 is CASGGRLTGYQYF. For the CDR3, the DNA is TGTGCCAGCGGGGGGAGACTCACCGGGTATCAGTACTTC.

About this clonotype itself: A much larger clone sits a single nucleotide away, making a read error possible. CDR3 amino acids: CSVEGTMNTEAFF. Here the CDR3 DNA reads TGCAGCGTTGAAGGGACCATGAACACTGAAGCTTTCTTT. The chain combines TRBV29-1 with TRBJ1-1, with D unclear. V dropped 1 base and J dropped 0 bases, with 6 bases sitting between them. The CDR3 extends over 13 amino acids. From germline, CDR1 is SQVTM and CDR2 ANQGSEA. The whole variable domain, remainder taken from reference TRBV29-1 and TRBJ1-1, is SAVISQKPSRDICQRGTSLTIQCQVDSQVTMMFWYRQQPGQSLTLIATANQGSEATYESGFVIDKFPISRPNLTFSTLTVSNMSPEDSSIYLCSVEGTMNTEAFFGQGTRLTVV.

Here the CDR3 DNA reads TGCAGCGTTCCCGGGACAGGGCCTAGGACCTTC. Translation: CSVPGTGPRTF. V is TRBV29-1 and J is TRBJ1-2; TRBD1 aligns across 9 bases. CDR1 and CDR2 (germline): SQVTM, ANQGSEA. This CDR3 comprises 11 residues. Trimming took 5 bases from V and 14 from J; bases not matched to a gene: 9.

The chain couples TRBV27 to TRBJ1-6, with D perhaps matching TRBD1 (5 bases). V dropped 8 bases and J dropped 5 bases, with 16 bases sitting between them. Germline loops: CDR1 MNHEY, CDR2 SMNVEV (reference sequence). This CDR3 region has 15 residues. The chain's CDR3 is CASRGGFPNNSPLHF. CDR3 sequence (DNA): TGTGCCAGCCGGGGGGGGTTCCCCAATAATTCACCCCTCCACTTT.